The entry below describes one TCR beta chain. This clonotype has a count of ten or more. This receptor's antigen is unknown. One base away there is no much larger clone; base qualities are not given. Sequencing relied on an Illumina MiSeq. For TCRbeta CDR3 amplification, the template was genomic DNA taken from the sorted T cell subsets. Multiplex PCR with 30 forward and 13 reverse primers amplified the TCRbeta CDR3 region. AMPure XP beads were used to purify the PCR products, after which a second 25-cycle PCR added indices and adaptors. Before sequencing, the libraries were purified from gel with the QIAquick Gel Extraction Kit. In the paper's pipeline: FLASH was used to merge the paired-end reads, and IgBLAST was used to align the reads to IMGT V, D and J germline references. Reads with below 70% alignment identity to germline references were discarded, leaving some 10 million reads study-wide. CDR3 boundaries, reading frame and productivity were assigned according to IMGT definitions. Highly-expanded clones were defined as clones making up 1% or more of reads, and normalized Shannon entropy was used to measure diversity. Unpaired two-tailed t-tests were used to test group differences in Shannon entropy. TCRdb reanalyzed the raw reads on its own, using fastp at Q25 for trimming and MiXCR for clone calling, and kept in-frame beta chains. Every CDR3 protein is listed once, alongside the most common genes and DNA of its rows. These V and J calls originate from TCRdb's pipeline instead of the authors' own analysis. This sample is represented by under 300,000 distinct CDR3 sequences; more than 40% of them were singletons. The ten largest account for roughly an eighth of the sample.

These data originate in a study of type 1 and type 2 diabetes patients (dated by TCRdb to 2016 to 2017). The study in broad terms: Nine type 1 diabetes patients, a few type 2 diabetes patients and roughly 6 nondiabetic controls, all recruited in China, made up the cohort. Across the study, CD4+ and CD8+ T cells were positively selected from PBMCs using CD4 or CD8 MicroBeads on MACS columns. Altogether, 15 million to 20 million paired-end reads were produced across the whole study. The study profiled TCRbeta repertoires by high-throughput sequencing to compare type 1 diabetes, type 2 diabetes and nondiabetic individuals. For the type 1 diabetes patients, the type 2 diabetes patients acted as a disease comparison group. Similar V gene usage was observed when roughly 20-cycle and 25-cycle amplification were compared, suggesting similar primer efficiencies and random PCR bias. Paired-end sequencing of TCRbeta libraries was performed on Illumina HiSeq 2000 or MiSeq instruments. Broad study findings and their caveats: Highly correlated V and J gene usage patterns were observed for type 2 diabetes and control samples, with an average of approximately 0.97 between samples. Age and gender were not matched between study groups, possibly biasing interpretation. Only a limited number of T2D and control samples were sequenced, so some T1D-only HECs might also appear in more T2D or control samples. In both CD4+ and CD8+ T cells, type 2 diabetes repertoires were highly diverse and significantly more diverse than type 1 diabetes repertoires. Only a few highly-expanded CD4+ clones (median one) were found in type 2 diabetes patients, and these clones made up a median about 3.9% of reads.

From the cysteine up to the phenylalanine, the CDR3 has a length of 12 residues. Here the CDR3 DNA is all that survives: 36 bases in frame from base 1. The junction carries 8 bases between V and J, which are trimmed by 2 bases and 7 bases respectively. Sequences GTSNPN (CDR1) and SVGIG (CDR2) are obtained from the germline V gene (reference sequence). Standard classification criteria for type 1 or type 2 diabetes were met by all diabetic patients, and glucose and C-peptide were assessed by WHO-recommended methods. Donors with other autoimmune diseases or infections within the previous four weeks were excluded from participation. Approximately 9.8 milliliters of peripheral blood were drawn from each participant. PBMCs were isolated with LymphoPrep density separation.

The sample was peripheral blood mononuclear cells (PBMCs). This receptor was identified in a young man with type 2 diabetes. The chain is made from TRBV30 and TRBJ2-2, with no confidently assigned D gene. The sequenced DNA is TGTGCCTGGAGTCAAGTGTTCGGGGAGCTGTTTTTT. This yields the protein CAWSQVFGELFF.